This is a list of T cell receptor beta chains from one sample in a study of blood T cell repertoires in COVID-19. Clones were sequenced by immunoSEQ multiplex PCR, and TCRdb holds only the in-frame ones, with some missing. The profile shows roughly 520,000 clones, around 89% of them singletons. Sequencing was performed on PBMCs or T cells enriched from blood (not recorded which). The receptor set was obtained from a woman in her thirties or forties who had recovered from COVID-19. CDR3s include the opening cysteine and the closing phenylalanine or tryptophan. The D gene is left open where the match is weak. The size of a clone is reported for some rows only, either as once, few or many, or as a class for expanded clones.

J,V,length,size,D,DNA,CDR3
TRBJ1-4,TRBV12-3/TRBV12-4,12,-,-,TGTGCCAGCAGTTTTGATAGCGAAAAACTGTTTTTT,CASSFDSEKLFF
TRBJ1-1,TRBV7-9,13,few,-,TGTGCCAGCTCCCTATTTGCCTCCACTGAAGCTTTCTTT,CASSLFASTEAFF
TRBJ1-2,TRBV10-3,13,-,-,TGTGCCATCAGTGAGGACAGTTGGAGTGGCTACACCTTC,CAISEDSWSGYTF
TRBJ2-2,TRBV11-2,17,-,TRBD2,TGTGCCAGCAGCTCCCGGACTAGCGGGAGCAACACCGGGGAGCTGTTTTTT,CASSSRTSGSNTGELFF
TRBJ1-5,TRBV11-3,20,-,-,TGTGCCAGCAGCTTAGACGAGCTTGGGTGCAGGGACTTTTGCAATCAGCCCCAGCATTTT,CASSLDELGCRDFCNQPQHF
TRBJ2-1,TRBV24-1,20,-,-,TGTGCCACCAGTGGGCTTCCTGGGAGACAGGTCTCTAGCTCCTACAATGAGCAGTTCTTC,CATSGLPGRQVSSSYNEQFF
TRBJ2-1,TRBV20-1,13,-,-,TGCAGTGCTAGTTGGAGCGGATGGAATGAGCAGTTCTTC,CSASWSGWNEQFF
TRBJ1-1,TRBV6-2/TRBV6-3,19,-,-,TGTGCCAGCAGTTACACCATTAAAGCCCCAGGGGATCCGAACACTGAAGCTTTCTTT,CASSYTIKAPGDPNTEAFF
TRBJ1-6,TRBV30,16,few,-,TGTGCCTGGAGCTCGGACAGTAGCTCCTATAATTCACCCCTCCACTTT,CAWSSDSSSYNSPLHF
TRBJ1-5,TRBV27,15,-,TRBD1,TGTGCCAGCAGTTTGAAGGGGGCGGGTGATCAGCCCCAGCATTTT,CASSLKGAGDQPQHF
TRBJ2-1,TRBV7-9,16,-,TRBD2,TGTGCCAGCAGCCCCGTGGCGGGAGGGCCCCTGGATGAGCAGTTCTTC,CASSPVAGGPLDEQFF
TRBJ1-2,TRBV5-8,13,-,-,TGTGCCAGCAGCTTGGGGGGACTGAGTGGCTACACCTTC,CASSLGGLSGYTF
TRBJ2-1,TRBV5-1,15,-,TRBD2,TGCGCCAGCAGCTTGGTTTTAGCGGGACGAAATGAGCAGTTCTTC,CASSLVLAGRNEQFF
TRBJ1-4,TRBV19,13,once,TRBD1,TGTGCCAGTATGGGACAGCAAAATGAAAAACTGTTTTTT,CASMGQQNEKLFF
TRBJ1-2,TRBV12-3/TRBV12-4,13,-,-,TGTGCCAGCAGTATAGGAGGGCAGCGTGGCTACACCTTC,CASSIGGQRGYTF
TRBJ2-1,TRBV7-2,17,-,TRBD2,TGTGCCAGCAGCCCAACGACTAGCGGGAGTAGGTACAATGAGCAGTTCTTC,CASSPTTSGSRYNEQFF
TRBJ2-1,TRBV5-6,16,-,TRBD2,TGTGCCAGCAGCTTGCCGTCTAGCGGTGGGTACAATGAGCAGTTCTTC,CASSLPSSGGYNEQFF
TRBJ2-7,TRBV3-1/TRBV3-2,14,-,-,TGTGCCAGCAGTCTCGAGTGGGGGGTCTACGAGCAGTACTTC,CASSLEWGVYEQYF
TRBJ1-5,TRBV6-5,13,-,-,TGTGCCAGCAGTTACGAGGGAAATCAGCCCCAGCATTTT,CASSYEGNQPQHF
TRBJ2-1,TRBV27,12,-,-,TGTGCCAGCAGCATAGGGGGAACTGAGCAGTTCTTC,CASSIGGTEQFF
TRBJ1-4,TRBV10-3,13,-,-,TGTGCCATCAGTGAGCCCCGTAATGAAAAACTGTTTTTT,CAISEPRNEKLFF
TRBJ2-1,TRBV6-5,13,-,-,TGTGCCAGCAGTTCTAACGGGTTCTCTAACGAGCTCTTC,CASSSNGFSNELF
TRBJ2-1,TRBV19,15,-,-,TGTGCCAGTAGTTTGACAGGGAGGCCCTACAATGAGCAGTTCTTC,CASSLTGRPYNEQFF
TRBJ2-1,TRBV5-1,14,-,-,TGCGCCAGCAGCCCGCAGCGGCCCTACAATGAGCAGTTCTTC,CASSPQRPYNEQFF
TRBJ1-2,TRBV5-6,18,-,TRBD1,TGTGCCAGCAGCTTAGTGACAGGGGGCAGCTGGGGTAACTATGGCTACACCTTC,CASSLVTGGSWGNYGYTF
TRBJ2-3,TRBV11-2,12,-,-,TGTGCCAGCAGCTTAGATGGGACTCCGCAGTATTTT,CASSLDGTPQYF
TRBJ2-1,TRBV18,17,-,TRBD2,TGTGCCAGCTCACCAGCCCCCCCGGGACTAGGTTACAATGAGCAGTTCTTC,CASSPAPPGLGYNEQFF
TRBJ2-7,TRBV9,15,-,TRBD2,TGTGCCAGCAGCCCTCGCGGGAGGGTGGCCTACGAGCAGTACTTC,CASSPRGRVAYEQYF
TRBJ1-1,TRBV25-1,15,-,-,TGTGCCAGCAGTTCCCAGCCCGACAGGAACACTGAAGCTTTCTTT,CASSSQPDRNTEAFF
TRBJ2-7,TRBV18,15,-,TRBD1,TGTGCCAGCTCACAACAGACAGGGTATCGGTACGAGCAGTACTTC,CASSQQTGYRYEQYF
TRBJ1-3,TRBV7-6,14,-,-,TGTGCCAGCAGCTTGGGGGACATCGGAAACACCATATATTTT,CASSLGDIGNTIYF
TRBJ2-1,TRBV29-1,13,-,-,TGCAGCGTTACAGACGAACTTTACAATGAGCAGTTCTTC,CSVTDELYNEQFF
TRBJ1-2,TRBV6-5,15,-,-,TGTGCCAGCAGTTACTCAACTCGGACACCCTATGGCTACACCTTC,CASSYSTRTPYGYTF
TRBJ2-3,TRBV5-1,12,-,-,TGCGCCAGCAGCCAAAGCACAGATACGCAGTATTTT,CASSQSTDTQYF
TRBJ1-2,TRBV6-5,16,-,-,TGTGCCAGCAGTTACTTGCGGGGAATTTCGGCGGAAGGCTACACCTTC,CASSYLRGISAEGYTF
TRBJ2-1,TRBV27,14,-,TRBD2,TGTGCCAGCAGTTTATTAGCGGGAGAGAGTGAGCAGTTCTTC,CASSLLAGESEQFF
TRBJ2-7,TRBV4-3,13,-,-,TGCGCCAGCAGCCAAGATCTAGGCTACGAGCAGTACTTC,CASSQDLGYEQYF
TRBJ2-3,TRBV10-1,14,once,TRBD2,TGCGCCAGCAGTGAACTAGCGGGCACAGATACGCAGTATTTT,CASSELAGTDTQYF
TRBJ1-5,TRBV7-2,14,-,TRBD1,TGTGCCAGCAGCTTATCGACAGGGGATCAGCCCCAGCATTTT,CASSLSTGDQPQHF
TRBJ2-4,TRBV3-1/TRBV3-2,13,-,TRBD1,TGTGCCAGCAGCCGGGACAGAAAAAACATTCAGTACTTC,CASSRDRKNIQYF
TRBJ2-3,TRBV7-8,15,-,-,TGTGCCAGCAGCACCTGGGGGGTAAGCACAGATACGCAGTATTTT,CASSTWGVSTDTQYF
TRBJ2-3,TRBV4-3,15,-,-,TGCGCCAGCAGCCAAGATAGACTACTTACAGATACGCAGTATTTT,CASSQDRLLTDTQYF
TRBJ2-5,TRBV4-2,15,-,TRBD2,TGTGCCAGCAGGCAAGATAGCGGGAGACAAGAGACCCAGTACTTC,CASRQDSGRQETQYF
TRBJ2-1,TRBV23-1,14,once,TRBD2,TGCGCCAGGGTCGCGGGAGGATTTAGCAATGAGCAGTTCTTC,CARVAGGFSNEQFF
TRBJ1-4,TRBV24-1,16,-,-,TGTGCCCCGAACCAGGGACTCTCGGCGACTAATGAAAAACTGTTTTTT,CAPNQGLSATNEKLFF
TRBJ1-5,TRBV6-5,12,-,-,TGTGCCAGCAGAGCCGGGAATCAGCCCCAGCATTTT,CASRAGNQPQHF
TRBJ1-1,TRBV5-1,14,-,TRBD1,TGCGCCAGCAGCTTGGTAGGGGGCTCCACTGAAGCTTTCTTT,CASSLVGGSTEAFF
TRBJ1-6,TRBV5-5,14,-,-,TGTGCCAGCAGCTTGAATGGGCCCAACTCACCCCTCCACTTT,CASSLNGPNSPLHF
TRBJ2-7,TRBV7-7,19,many,TRBD2,TGTGCTAGCAGCTTATGCGGTAGCGGGAGTACCAGGAGCTCCTACGAGCAGTACTTC,CASSLCGSGSTRSSYEQYF
TRBJ1-2,TRBV12-3/TRBV12-4,13,-,-,TGTGCCAGCAGACCCGGGTCACCCTATGGCTACACCTTC,CASRPGSPYGYTF
TRBJ1-2,TRBV2,14,few,TRBD1,TGTGCCAGCAGTCTCGGGACAGGCCACTATGGCTACACCTTC,CASSLGTGHYGYTF
TRBJ2-7,TRBV30,13,-,-,TGTGCCTGGCTCGGACAGTTTTCTTACGAGCAGTACTTC,CAWLGQFSYEQYF